The 28 T cell receptor beta chains listed next were all sequenced from one sample in a study of cytomegalovirus exposure and HLA in healthy donors. Clones were sequenced by immunoSEQ multiplex PCR, and TCRdb holds only the in-frame ones, with some missing. The data hold 120,000 or so clones, with about 82% observed a single time. Sequences were obtained from PBMCs. Source of these receptors: a man younger than 30 in good health and CMV-seronegative.

The chain couples TRBV6-1 to TRBJ1-2; D uncertain. The CDR3 length is 13 residues. The germline CDR1 and CDR2 sequences are MNHNS and SASEGT. The V and J ends lost 8 bases and 1 base respectively, with 11 bases between them. The CDR3 region has the DNA TGTGCCAGCTTAGGAGCGAATAACTATGGCTACACCTTC. This gives the protein CASLGANNYGYTF.

A few counts support this clone. The genes are TRBV20-1 and TRBJ1-2; no reliable D call. Trimming pared 6 bases from V and 5 bases from J, leaving 10 bases between. The germline gives CDR1 DFQATT, CDR2 SNEGSKA (reference sequence). The CDR3 is made up of 11 amino acids. CDR3 amino acids: CSATNQYGYTF. The CDR3 nucleotides are TGCAGTGCCACAAATCAGTATGGCTACACCTTC.

The V call is TRBV6-1, the J call TRBJ2-7; a possible D gene is TRBD2 (5 bases). The CDR3 covers 14 residues. From germline, CDR1 is MNHNS and CDR2 SASEGT. V lost 7 bases to trimming and J lost 0 bases, with 13 bases between them. CDR3 loop: CASTRAEFSYEQYF. The CDR3 nucleotides are TGTGCCAGCACGAGGGCCGAATTCTCCTACGAGCAGTACTTC.

J is TRBJ1-6 and V is TRBV5-1, with D possibly TRBD1 on 6 matching bases. V was pared by 0 bases and J by 0 bases, with 19 bases between. From germline, CDR1 is SGHRS and CDR2 YFSETQ. This CDR3 is built from 20 residues. The CDR3 spells CASSLGGDKGQSSYNSPLHF. The CDR3, as DNA: TGCGCCAGCAGCTTGGGTGGGGACAAGGGCCAAAGCTCCTATAATTCACCCCTCCACTTT.

The chain carries TRBV5-3 and TRBJ2-7, with 8 bases lining up with TRBD1. TRBV5-3 is placed among ORFs of uncertain function. The CDR3 loop spans 13 amino acids. Germline trimming cut 2 bases from V and 4 bases from J; bases unmatched to any gene: 2. The CDR3: CARSFHRGYEQYF. CDR3 in DNA: TGTGCCAGAAGCTTCCACAGGGGGTACGAGCAGTACTTC.

This clone has just a few counts. The J gene is TRBJ1-5, the V gene TRBV25-1, with D unclear. This CDR3 is 13 amino acids long. CDR1 is MGHDK, CDR2 SYGVNS, per germline. Trimming stripped 4 bases from V and 6 bases from J, with 10 bases between. CDR3 protein: CASSGPHPQPQHF. CDR3 nucleotide sequence: TGTGCCAGCAGTGGGCCCCATCCTCAGCCCCAGCATTTT.

The rearrangement links TRBV5-1 to TRBJ2-7; 9 bases map to TRBD1. The V gene's germline CDR1 is SGHRS and CDR2 YFSETQ. Trimming at V came to 0 bases and at J to 2 bases, leaving 6 bases not matched to a gene. CDR3 size: 16 residues. Here the CDR3 reads CASSLAPGQGTYEQYF. For the CDR3, the DNA is TGCGCCAGCAGCTTGGCCCCGGGACAGGGAACCTACGAGCAGTACTTC.

This clone occurred once. The CDR3 is CASSQGTKQETQYF. CDR3 sequence (DNA): TGTGCCAGCAGCCAAGGGACTAAACAAGAGACCCAGTACTTC. J is TRBJ2-5 and V is TRBV4-2; D perhaps matches TRBD2 (6 bases). CDR3 length: 14 residues. The V gene's germline CDR1 is LGHNA and CDR2 YNFKEQ. V lost 1 base and J 2 bases, leaving 8 bases between the germline ends.

This clone has just one count. This chain uses TRBV29-1 with TRBJ2-7; the match to TRBD1 covers 9 bases. The V gene's germline CDR1 is SQVTM and CDR2 ANQGSEA. The CDR3 extends over 15 amino acids. V lost 3 bases, J lost 0 bases, and 6 bases stayed unmatched. CDR3: CSVDGPGQGSYEQYF. The DNA of the CDR3 is TGCAGCGTTGACGGCCCGGGACAGGGCTCCTACGAGCAGTACTTC.

The chain has TRBV19 and TRBJ1-2, with a tentative D call TRBD1 (6 bases). CDR1 is LNHDA and CDR2 is SQIVND in the germline V gene (reference sequence). Trimming left V 7 bases short and J 4 bases short, with 13 bases between. This CDR3 is 13 amino acids long. CDR3 residues: CASTKTGTYGYTF. CDR3 nucleotides: TGTGCCAGTACCAAGACAGGTACCTATGGCTACACCTTC.

This chain links TRBV7-9 with TRBJ2-2; D is undetermined. The CDR3 sequence is 13 residues long. Germline V lookup: CDR1 SEHNR, CDR2 FQNEAQ (reference sequence). The V end was cut by 4 bases, the J end by 4 bases, with 7 bases between. CDR3 sequence: CASSSSGTGELFF. CDR3 coding DNA: TGTGCCAGCAGCTCCAGTGGCACCGGGGAGCTGTTTTTT.

The V call is TRBV28, the J call TRBJ1-2, with TRBD1 matching 7 bases. In germline, CDR1 is MDHEN, CDR2 SYDVKM. V was pared by 4 bases and J by 2 bases, with 4 bases of the junction left unmatched. The CDR3 totals 14 residues. The CDR3 nucleotides read TGTGCCAGCAGTTCGCCGGGACAGAACTATGGCTACACCTTC. Translating gives CASSSPGQNYGYTF.

The table lists this clone with a count of one. The chain combines TRBV5-1 with TRBJ1-1, with D maybe TRBD1 (5 bases). In germline, CDR1 is SGHRS, CDR2 YFSETQ. V was pared by 8 bases and J by 8 bases, with 13 bases between. This CDR3 comprises 11 residues. CDR3 DNA: TGCGCCAGTAGAATCGACAGCGAAGCTTTCTTT. The encoded protein is CASRIDSEAFF.

The V call is TRBV6-1, the J call TRBJ1-1; no reliable D call. From germline, CDR1 is MNHNS and CDR2 SASEGT. The CDR3 is made up of 14 amino acids. V lost 2 bases and J 5 bases, leaving 12 bases between the germline ends. The CDR3 nucleotides are TGTGCCAGCAGTGAACGGGAAGGTGGGACTGAAGCTTTCTTT. Amino acids: CASSEREGGTEAFF.

The chain uses TRBV5-4 and TRBJ2-2; D remains ambiguous. Trimming removed 0 bases at V and 4 bases at J, with 4 bases between. The length of the CDR3 is 13 residues. CDR1 and CDR2 (germline): SGHNT, YYREEE (reference sequence). For the CDR3, the DNA is TGTGCCAGCAGCTTGGTGAGCACCGGGGAGCTGTTTTTT. This encodes CASSLVSTGELFF.

The J gene is TRBJ1-2, the V gene TRBV28, with 9 bases lining up with TRBD1. With V trimmed by 2 bases and J by 4 bases, 5 bases remained unmatched. Germline V lookup: CDR1 MDHEN, CDR2 SYDVKM. CDR3 size: 15 residues. The CDR3 nucleotides are TGTGCCAGCAGTTTACCCGGGACAGGGCCCTATGGCTACACCTTC. Translation gives CASSLPGTGPYGYTF.

This chain links TRBV7-2 with TRBJ2-2; D gene unclear. Trimming took 4 bases from V and 3 from J, leaving 6 bases between them. Germline CDR1 and CDR2: SGHTA and FQGNSA. The CDR3 is made up of 13 amino acids. The CDR3 region has the DNA TGTGCCAGCAGCTCCCAGTACACCGGGGAGCTGTTTTTT. It codes for CASSSQYTGELFF. The full variable domain, with the rest looked up from reference TRBV7-2 and TRBJ2-2, is GAGVSQSPSNKVTEKGKDVELRCDPISGHTALYWYRQSLGQGLEFLIYFQGNSAPDKSGLPSDRFSAERTGGSVSTLTIQRTQQEDSAVYLCASSSQYTGELFFGEGSRLTVL.

The V and J genes are TRBV5-1 and TRBJ1-1; D is perhaps TRBD1 (6 bases). This CDR3 has 14 residues. Germline V CDR1 and CDR2: SGHRS, YFSETQ. The V gene lost 4 bases and the J gene lost 4 bases, with 14 bases spanning the gap. CDR3 sequence reads: CASSARGGATEAFF. The CDR3 nucleotides are TGCGCCAGCAGCGCCCGGGGGGGGGCCACTGAAGCTTTCTTT.

The chain recombines TRBV27 with TRBJ2-7; weak D call: TRBD2 (6 bases). V lost 0 bases, J lost 7 bases, and 16 bases lay in between. Germline V gene lookup returns CDR1 MNHEY and CDR2 SMNVEV (reference sequence). The CDR3 consists of 15 residues. CDR3 DNA sequence: TGTGCCAGCAGTTTATCGACGTACGGGGCGGGGGAGCAGTACTTC. It yields the protein CASSLSTYGAGEQYF.

This clone was recorded a few times. The V call is TRBV4-1, the J call TRBJ1-1; D is unresolved. The length of the CDR3 is 13 residues. Germline V CDR1 and CDR2: MGHRA, YSYEKL. Deletions cut 4 bases from V and 4 bases from J, with 10 bases between. CDR3 protein: CASSPSEGTEAFF. Here the CDR3 DNA reads TGCGCCAGCAGCCCAAGTGAGGGCACTGAAGCTTTCTTT.

A word on this clone: Within the sample, other DNA sequences also encode this same CDR3. The chain combines TRBV9 with TRBJ1-2, with a tentative D call TRBD1 (5 bases). Looked up from germline, CDR1 is SGDLS and CDR2 is YYNGEE. V lost 1 base, J lost 7 bases, and 8 bases lay in between. The CDR3 runs 12 residues. Here the CDR3 reads CASSVRGGGYTF. CDR3 nucleotide sequence: TGTGCCAGCAGCGTACGGGGGGGTGGCTACACCTTC.

The rearrangement uses TRBV7-8 and TRBJ2-1; the D is unclear. V was pared by 7 bases and J by 4 bases, with 11 bases between. The length of the CDR3 is 13 residues. Germline V gene sequence: CDR1 SGHVS, CDR2 FQNEAQ. The CDR3 coding sequence is TGTGCCAGCACAGCCCGAGGATACAATGAGCAGTTCTTC. The encoded protein is CASTARGYNEQFF.

CDR3 residues: CASSGDSYNSPLHF. Written as DNA, the CDR3 is TGTGCCAGCAGCGGGGACAGCTATAATTCACCCCTCCACTTT. The rearrangement joins TRBV2 to TRBJ1-6, with TRBD1 identical over 7 bases. The length of the CDR3 is 14 residues. CDR1 and CDR2 from the germline V gene are SNHLY and FYNNEI. Trimming cost V 6 bases and J 3 bases; bases outside gene matches: 2. The variable domain in full, with the rest retrieved from reference TRBV2 and TRBJ1-6, is EPEVTQTPSHQVTQMGQEVILRCVPISNHLYFYWYRQILGQKVEFLVSFYNNEISEKSEIFDDQFSVERPDGSNFTLKIRSTKLEDSAMYFCASSGDSYNSPLHFGNGTRLTVT.

This clone has just a few counts. V is TRBV7-9 and J is TRBJ1-2, with D possibly TRBD1 on 6 matching bases. CDR3 length: 13 residues. Germline CDR1 reads SEHNR; CDR2 reads FQNEAQ (reference sequence). V lost 1 base and J 4 bases, leaving 7 bases between the germline ends. CDR3: CASSLDRAYGYTF. In DNA, the CDR3 is TGTGCCAGCAGCTTAGACAGGGCCTATGGCTACACCTTC.

The chain links TRBV5-1 to TRBJ2-2, with TRBD2 identical over 7 bases. Per germline, CDR1 SGHRS and CDR2 YFSETQ. Trimming cost V 4 bases and J 4 bases; bases outside gene matches: 13. This CDR3 comprises 17 residues. CDR3 nucleotides: TGCGCCAGCAGCACCCACGGCGGGGGTCGGAGCACCGGGGAGCTGTTTTTT. Translation: CASSTHGGGRSTGELFF.

The rearrangement joins TRBV5-1 to TRBJ2-5; 7 nucleotides agree with TRBD1. The V gene end was trimmed by 3 bases and the J gene end by 1 base; junction bases not matched to a gene: 3. The germline V gene has CDR1 SGHRS and CDR2 YFSETQ. The CDR3 covers 14 residues. The CDR3 loop reads CASSSGTVQETQYF. CDR3 sequence (DNA): TGCGCCAGCAGCTCTGGGACAGTCCAAGAGACCCAGTACTTC.

The chain uses TRBV7-2 and TRBJ1-5, with 9 bases that match TRBD1. CDR3 length equals 17 residues. The germline V gene has CDR1 SGHTA and CDR2 FQGNSA. The trim removed 1 base at V and 0 bases at J, leaving 4 bases unmatched. CDR3 residues: CASSLEGTGYSNQPQHF. CDR3 coding DNA: TGTGCCAGCAGCTTAGAGGGGACAGGGTATAGCAATCAGCCCCAGCATTTT.

V and J are TRBV5-1 and TRBJ2-7, with D possibly being TRBD1 (6 bases). Germline V CDR1 and CDR2: SGHRS, YFSETQ. The CDR3 totals 14 residues. V was pared by 4 bases and J by 3 bases, with 14 bases between. CDR3 residues: CASSPRPQGYEQYF. In DNA, the CDR3 is TGCGCCAGCAGCCCGAGACCACAGGGCTACGAGCAGTACTTC.